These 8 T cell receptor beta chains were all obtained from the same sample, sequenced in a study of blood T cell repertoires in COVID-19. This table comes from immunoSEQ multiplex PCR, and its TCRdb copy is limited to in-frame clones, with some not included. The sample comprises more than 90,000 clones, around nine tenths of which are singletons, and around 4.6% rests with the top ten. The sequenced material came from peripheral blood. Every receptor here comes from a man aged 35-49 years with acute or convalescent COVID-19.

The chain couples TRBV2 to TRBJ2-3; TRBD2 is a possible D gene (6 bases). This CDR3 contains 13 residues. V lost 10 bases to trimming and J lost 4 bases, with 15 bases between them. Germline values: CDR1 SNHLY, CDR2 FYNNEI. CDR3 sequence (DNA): TGTGCCACCCGCGGGGTCGTGGCAGATACGCAGTATTTT. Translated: CATRGVVADTQYF.

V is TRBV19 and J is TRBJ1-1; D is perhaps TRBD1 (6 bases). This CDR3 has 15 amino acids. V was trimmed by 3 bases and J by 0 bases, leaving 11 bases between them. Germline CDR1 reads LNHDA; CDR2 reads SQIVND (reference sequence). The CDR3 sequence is CASSMNTGMNTEAFF. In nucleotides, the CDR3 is TGTGCCAGTAGTATGAATACAGGGATGAACACTGAAGCTTTCTTT.

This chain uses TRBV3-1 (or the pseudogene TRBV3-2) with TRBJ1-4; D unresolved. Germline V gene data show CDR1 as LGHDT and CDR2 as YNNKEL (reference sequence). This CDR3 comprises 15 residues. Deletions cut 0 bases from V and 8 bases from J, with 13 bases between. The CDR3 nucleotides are TGTGCCAGCAGCCAAGACTCCCCGGGGTGGGAAAAACTGTTTTTT. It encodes CASSQDSPGWEKLFF.

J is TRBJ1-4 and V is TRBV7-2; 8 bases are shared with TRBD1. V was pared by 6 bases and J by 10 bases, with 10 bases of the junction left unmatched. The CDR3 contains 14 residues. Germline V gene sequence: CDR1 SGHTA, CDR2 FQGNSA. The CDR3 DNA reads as TGTGCCAGCAGTCAACAGGGGGTAATGGGAAAACTGTTTTTT. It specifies CASSQQGVMGKLFF.

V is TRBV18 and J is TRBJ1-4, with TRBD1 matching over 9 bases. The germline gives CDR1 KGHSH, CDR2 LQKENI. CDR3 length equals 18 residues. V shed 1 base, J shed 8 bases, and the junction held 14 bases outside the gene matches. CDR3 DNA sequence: TGTGCCAGCTCACCACTACCCCCCCGGGGACAGGGTGCCGAAAAACTGTTTTTT. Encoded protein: CASSPLPPRGQGAEKLFF.

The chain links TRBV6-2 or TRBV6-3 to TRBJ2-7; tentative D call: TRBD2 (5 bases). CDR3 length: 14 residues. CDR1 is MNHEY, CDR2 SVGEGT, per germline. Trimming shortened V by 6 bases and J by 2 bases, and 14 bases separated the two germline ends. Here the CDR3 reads CASSSSSFAYEQYF. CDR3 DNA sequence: TGTGCCAGCAGCTCATCTAGCTTTGCCTACGAGCAGTACTTC.

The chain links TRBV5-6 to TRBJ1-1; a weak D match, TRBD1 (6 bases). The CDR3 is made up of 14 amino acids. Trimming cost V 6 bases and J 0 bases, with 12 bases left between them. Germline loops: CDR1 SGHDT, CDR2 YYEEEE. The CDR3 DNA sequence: TGTGCCAGCACACCCGGGACACTGAACACTGAAGCTTTCTTT. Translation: CASTPGTLNTEAFF.

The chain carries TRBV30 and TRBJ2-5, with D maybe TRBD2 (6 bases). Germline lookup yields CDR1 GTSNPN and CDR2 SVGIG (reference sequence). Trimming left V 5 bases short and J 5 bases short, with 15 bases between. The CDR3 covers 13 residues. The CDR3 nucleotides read TGTGCCTGGGCCCGACTAGGTCTTGAGACCCAGTACTTC. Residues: CAWARLGLETQYF.